These 4 T cell receptor beta chains originate from one sample sequenced in a study of blood T cell repertoires in COVID-19 (dated by TCRdb to between 2020 and 2021). Library prep was done by the immunoSEQ multiplex PCR assay. TCRdb holds this immuneACCESS table with in-frame rearrangements only. Some clones are missing; in checked studies, unresolved V genes explain under half, and the rest has no known cause. Here the sample has 290,000 or so clones; about 89% occur a single time. The leading ten clones occupy under 3% of the sample. Material for sequencing was PBMCs or T cells enriched from blood (not recorded which). The receptors were sampled from a woman under 30 who had recovered from COVID-19.

The count of this clone is one. This sequence joins TRBV15 and TRBJ2-4; 7 bases match TRBD2. Germline V gives CDR1 LNHNV, CDR2 YYDKDF (reference sequence). CDR3 length: 15 residues. The V segment lost 4 bases and the J segment 5 bases; nucleotides outside the gene matches: 8. In DNA form, the CDR3 reads TGTGCCACCAGCACTGTCGGGGCGGGGGAAAACATTCAGTACTTC. Translating gives CATSTVGAGENIQYF. The full variable domain, completed using reference TRBV15 and TRBJ2-4, is DAMVIQNPRYQVTQFGKPVTLSCSQTLNHNVMYWYQQKSSQAPKLLFHYYDKDFNNEADTPDNFQSRRPNTSFCFLDIRSPGLGDTAMYLCATSTVGAGENIQYFGAGTRLSVL.

This clone showed up just a few times. The V and J genes are TRBV5-6 and TRBJ1-2; tentative D call: TRBD1 (6 bases). CDR1 and CDR2 from the germline V gene are SGHDT and YYEEEE. The CDR3 has 14 amino acids. Trimming stripped 1 base from V and 4 bases from J, with 11 bases between. The CDR3 loop is CASSLPRGGYGYTF. CDR3 nucleotide sequence: TGTGCCAGCAGCTTGCCCAGGGGTGGCTATGGCTACACCTTC.

This chain links TRBV5-6 with TRBJ1-1, with D maybe TRBD1 (5 bases). Germline loops: CDR1 SGHDT, CDR2 YYEEEE. V lost 4 bases and J lost 2, with 9 bases in between. This CDR3 is built from 13 residues. The CDR3 sequence is CASSSGANTEAFF. CDR3 in DNA: TGTGCCAGCAGCAGCGGGGCAAACACTGAAGCTTTCTTT.

The chain couples TRBV9 to TRBJ2-3, with D tentatively TRBD2 (7 bases). There are 17 residues in the CDR3. V lost 3 bases and J 2 bases, leaving 19 bases between the germline ends. CDR1 and CDR2 (germline): SGDLS, YYNGEE. The CDR3 is CASSAPRRGGATDTQYF. For the CDR3, the DNA is TGTGCCAGCAGCGCCCCCCGGCGAGGGGGGGCCACAGATACGCAGTATTTT.